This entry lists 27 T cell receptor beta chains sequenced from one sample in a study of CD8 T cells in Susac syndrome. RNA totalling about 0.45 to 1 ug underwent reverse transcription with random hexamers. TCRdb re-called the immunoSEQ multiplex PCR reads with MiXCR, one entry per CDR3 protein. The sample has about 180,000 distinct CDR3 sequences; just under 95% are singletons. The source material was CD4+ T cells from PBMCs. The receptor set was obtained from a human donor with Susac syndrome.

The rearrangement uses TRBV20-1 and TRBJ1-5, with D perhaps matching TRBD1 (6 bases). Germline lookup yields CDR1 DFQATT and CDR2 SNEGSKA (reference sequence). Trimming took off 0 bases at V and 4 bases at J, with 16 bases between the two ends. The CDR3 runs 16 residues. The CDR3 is CSARESTGRPNQPQHF. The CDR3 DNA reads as TGCAGTGCTAGAGAGTCAACAGGGAGGCCAAATCAGCCCCAGCATTTT.

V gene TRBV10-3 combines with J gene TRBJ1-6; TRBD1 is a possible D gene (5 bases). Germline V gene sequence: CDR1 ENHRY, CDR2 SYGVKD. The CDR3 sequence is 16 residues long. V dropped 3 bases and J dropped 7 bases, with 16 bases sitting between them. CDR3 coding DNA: TGTGCCATCAGTGATCCGACAGTTCCTAGGAATTCACCCCTCCACTTT. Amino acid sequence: CAISDPTVPRNSPLHF.

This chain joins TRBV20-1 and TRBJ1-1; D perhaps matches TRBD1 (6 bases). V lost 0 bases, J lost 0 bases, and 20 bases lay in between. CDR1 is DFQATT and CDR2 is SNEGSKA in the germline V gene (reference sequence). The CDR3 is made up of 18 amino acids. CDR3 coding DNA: TGCAGTGCTAGAGATCATATTGGGGGCGCGGGGATGAACACTGAAGCTTTCTTT. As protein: CSARDHIGGAGMNTEAFF.

CDR3 sequence reads: CSGDLQETQYF. CDR3 coding DNA: TGCAGCGGGGACCTTCAAGAGACCCAGTACTTC. This chain links TRBV29-1 with TRBJ2-5; D tentatively reads TRBD1 or TRBD2 (5 bases each). The ends were cut back, 7 bases at V and 2 bases at J, with 8 bases in the middle. Germline CDR1 reads SQVTM; CDR2 reads ANQGSEA. The CDR3 sequence is 11 residues long.

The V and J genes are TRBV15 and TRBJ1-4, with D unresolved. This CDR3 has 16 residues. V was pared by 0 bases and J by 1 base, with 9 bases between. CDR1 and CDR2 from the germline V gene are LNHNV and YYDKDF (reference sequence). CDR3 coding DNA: TGTGCCACCAGCAGAGATTACGCGGGAACTAATGAAAAACTGTTTTTT. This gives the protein CATSRDYAGTNEKLFF.

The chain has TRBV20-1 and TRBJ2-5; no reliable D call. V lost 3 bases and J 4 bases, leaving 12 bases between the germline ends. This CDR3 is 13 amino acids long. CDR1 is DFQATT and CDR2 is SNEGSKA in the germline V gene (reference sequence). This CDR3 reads CSARGVGGETQYF. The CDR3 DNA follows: TGCAGTGCTAGGGGTGTAGGCGGAGAGACCCAGTACTTC.

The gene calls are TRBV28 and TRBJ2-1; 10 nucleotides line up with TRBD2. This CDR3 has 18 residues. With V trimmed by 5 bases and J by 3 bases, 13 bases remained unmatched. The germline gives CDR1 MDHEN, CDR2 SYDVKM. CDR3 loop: CASSRYQSAGGVYNEQFF. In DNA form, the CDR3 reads TGTGCCAGCAGTCGTTACCAGTCAGCGGGAGGGGTCTACAATGAGCAGTTCTTC.

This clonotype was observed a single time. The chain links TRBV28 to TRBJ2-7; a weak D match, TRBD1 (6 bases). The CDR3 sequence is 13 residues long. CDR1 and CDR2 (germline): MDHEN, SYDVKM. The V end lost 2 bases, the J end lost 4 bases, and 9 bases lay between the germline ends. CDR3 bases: TGTGCCAGCAGTTTAATGGGGGCGTACGAGCAGTACTTC. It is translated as CASSLMGAYEQYF.

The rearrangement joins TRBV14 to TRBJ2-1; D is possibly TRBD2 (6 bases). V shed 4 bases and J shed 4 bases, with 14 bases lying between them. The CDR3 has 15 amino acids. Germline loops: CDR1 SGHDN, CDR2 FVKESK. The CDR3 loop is CASSLDYPRYNEQFF. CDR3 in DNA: TGTGCCAGCAGCCTGGACTACCCTCGGTACAATGAGCAGTTCTTC. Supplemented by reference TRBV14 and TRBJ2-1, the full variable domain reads EAGVTQFPSHSVIEKGQTVTLRCDPISGHDNLYWYRRVMGKEIKFLLHFVKESKQDESGMPNNRFLAERTGGTYSTLKVQPAELEDSGVYFCASSLDYPRYNEQFFGPGTRLTVL.

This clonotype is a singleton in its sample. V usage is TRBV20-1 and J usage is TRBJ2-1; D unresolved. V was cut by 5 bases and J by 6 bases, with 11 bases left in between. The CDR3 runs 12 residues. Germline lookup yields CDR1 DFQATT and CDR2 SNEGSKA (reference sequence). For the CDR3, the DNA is TGCAGTGCTGGCCCCCCCGTCAATGAGCAGTTCTTC. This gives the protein CSAGPPVNEQFF.

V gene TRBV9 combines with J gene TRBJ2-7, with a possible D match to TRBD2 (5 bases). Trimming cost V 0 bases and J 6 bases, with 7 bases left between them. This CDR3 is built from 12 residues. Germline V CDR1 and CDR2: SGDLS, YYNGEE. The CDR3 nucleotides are TGTGCCAGCAGCGTAGATCGGGGCGAGCAGTACTTC. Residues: CASSVDRGEQYF. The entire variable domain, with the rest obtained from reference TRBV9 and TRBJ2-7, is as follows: DSGVTQTPKHLITATGQRVTLRCSPRSGDLSVYWYQQSLDQGLQFLIQYYNGEERAKGNILERFSAQQFPDLHSELNLSSLELGDSALYFCASSVDRGEQYFGPGTRLTVT.

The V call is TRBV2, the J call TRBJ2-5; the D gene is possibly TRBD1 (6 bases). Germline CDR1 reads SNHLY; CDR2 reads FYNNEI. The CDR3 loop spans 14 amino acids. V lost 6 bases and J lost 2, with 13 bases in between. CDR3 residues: CASRAGTTQETQYF. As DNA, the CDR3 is TGTGCCAGCAGGGCCGGGACAACTCAAGAGACCCAGTACTTC.

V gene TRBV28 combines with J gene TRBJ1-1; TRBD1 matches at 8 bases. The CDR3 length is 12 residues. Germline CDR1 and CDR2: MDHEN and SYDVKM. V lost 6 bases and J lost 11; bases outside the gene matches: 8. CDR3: CASRRTGNWAFF. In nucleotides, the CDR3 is TGTGCCAGCAGACGGACAGGGAATTGGGCTTTCTTT.

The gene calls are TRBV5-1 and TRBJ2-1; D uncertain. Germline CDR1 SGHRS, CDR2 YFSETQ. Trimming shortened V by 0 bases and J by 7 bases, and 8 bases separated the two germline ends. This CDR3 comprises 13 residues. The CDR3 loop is CASSLEPRNEQFF. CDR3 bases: TGCGCCAGCAGCTTGGAGCCTCGGAATGAGCAGTTCTTC.

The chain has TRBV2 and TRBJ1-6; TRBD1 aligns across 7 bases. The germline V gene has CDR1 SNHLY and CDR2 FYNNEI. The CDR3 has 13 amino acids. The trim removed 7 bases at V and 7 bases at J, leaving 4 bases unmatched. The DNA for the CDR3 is TGTGCCAGCATGACAGGGCCGAATTCACCCCTCCACTTT. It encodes CASMTGPNSPLHF.

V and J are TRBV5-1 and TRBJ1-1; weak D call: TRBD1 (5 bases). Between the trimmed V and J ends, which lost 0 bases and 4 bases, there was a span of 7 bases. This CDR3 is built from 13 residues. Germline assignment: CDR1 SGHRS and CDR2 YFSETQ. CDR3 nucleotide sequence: TGCGCCAGCAGCTTGGCAGGGATCACTGAAGCTTTCTTT. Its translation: CASSLAGITEAFF.

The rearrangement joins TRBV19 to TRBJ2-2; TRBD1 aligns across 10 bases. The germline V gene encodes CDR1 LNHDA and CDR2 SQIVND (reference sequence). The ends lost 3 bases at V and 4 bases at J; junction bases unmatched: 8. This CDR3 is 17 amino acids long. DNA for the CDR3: TGTGCCAGTAGTATCAGGTTTCGACAGGGGGCCACCGGGGAGCTGTTTTTT. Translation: CASSIRFRQGATGELFF.

The CDR3 reads CSAREADYEQYF. The CDR3, as DNA: TGCAGTGCTAGAGAGGCTGATTACGAGCAGTACTTC. V and J are TRBV20-1 and TRBJ2-7; D remains unclear. V gave up 0 bases and J gave up 4 bases, with 7 bases separating them. The CDR3 loop spans 12 amino acids. Germline V gives CDR1 DFQATT, CDR2 SNEGSKA (reference sequence).

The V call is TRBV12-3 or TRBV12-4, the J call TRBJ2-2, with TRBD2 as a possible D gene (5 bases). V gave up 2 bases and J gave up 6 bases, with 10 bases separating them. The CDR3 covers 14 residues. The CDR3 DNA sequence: TGTGCCAGCAGTTTAACGGGGAGACCCGGGGAGCTGTTTTTT. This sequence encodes CASSLTGRPGELFF.

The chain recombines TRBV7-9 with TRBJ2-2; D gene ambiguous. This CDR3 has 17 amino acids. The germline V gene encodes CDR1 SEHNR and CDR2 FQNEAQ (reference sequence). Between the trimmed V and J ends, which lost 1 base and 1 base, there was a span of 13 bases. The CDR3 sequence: CASSLGMAQLNTGELFF. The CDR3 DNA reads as TGTGCCAGCAGCTTAGGTATGGCCCAATTGAACACCGGGGAGCTGTTTTTT.

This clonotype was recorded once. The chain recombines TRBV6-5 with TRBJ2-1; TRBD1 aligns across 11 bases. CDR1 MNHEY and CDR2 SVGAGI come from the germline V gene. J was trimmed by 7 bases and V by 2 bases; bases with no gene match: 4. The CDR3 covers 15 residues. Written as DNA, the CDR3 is TGTGCCAGCAGTTACCGGACAGGGGGCCGGAATGAGCAGTTCTTC. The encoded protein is CASSYRTGGRNEQFF.

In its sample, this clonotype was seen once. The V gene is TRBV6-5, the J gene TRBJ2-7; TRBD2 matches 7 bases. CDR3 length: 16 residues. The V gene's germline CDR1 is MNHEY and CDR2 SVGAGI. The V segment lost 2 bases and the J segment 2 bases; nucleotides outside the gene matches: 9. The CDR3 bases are TGTGCCAGCAGTTACGGAGTGAGACTAGCAACCTACGAGCAGTACTTC. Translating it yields CASSYGVRLATYEQYF.

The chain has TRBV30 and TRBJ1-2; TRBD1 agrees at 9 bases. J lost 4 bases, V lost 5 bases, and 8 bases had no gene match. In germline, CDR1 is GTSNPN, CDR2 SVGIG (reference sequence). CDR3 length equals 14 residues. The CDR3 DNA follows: TGTGCCTGGTACTCTGGGACAGGGAGCTATGGCTACACCTTC. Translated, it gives CAWYSGTGSYGYTF.

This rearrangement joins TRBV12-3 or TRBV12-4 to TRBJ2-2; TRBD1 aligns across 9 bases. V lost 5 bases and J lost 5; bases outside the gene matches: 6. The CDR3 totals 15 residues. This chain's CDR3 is CASSPGTGSTGELFF. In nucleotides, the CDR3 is TGTGCCAGCAGTCCCGGGACAGGGAGTACCGGGGAGCTGTTTTTT.

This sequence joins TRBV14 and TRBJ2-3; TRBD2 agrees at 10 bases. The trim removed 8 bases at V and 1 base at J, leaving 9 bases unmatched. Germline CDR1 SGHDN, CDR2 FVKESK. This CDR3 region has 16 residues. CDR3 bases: TGTGCCAGCGCCCAGCGGGGGGGTGTACGCACAGATACGCAGTATTTT. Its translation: CASAQRGGVRTDTQYF.

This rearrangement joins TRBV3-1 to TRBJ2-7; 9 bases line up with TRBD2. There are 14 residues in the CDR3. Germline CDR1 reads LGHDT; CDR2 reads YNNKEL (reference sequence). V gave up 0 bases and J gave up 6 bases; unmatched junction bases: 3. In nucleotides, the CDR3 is TGTGCCAGCAGCCAAGAAGCGACTAGCGGCGAGCAGTACTTC. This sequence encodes CASSQEATSGEQYF.

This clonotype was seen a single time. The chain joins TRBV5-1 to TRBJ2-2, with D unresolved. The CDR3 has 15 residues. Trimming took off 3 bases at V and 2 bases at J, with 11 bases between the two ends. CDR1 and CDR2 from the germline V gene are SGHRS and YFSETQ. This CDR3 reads CASSSLGQNTGELFF. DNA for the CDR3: TGCGCCAGCAGCTCTTTGGGTCAAAACACCGGGGAGCTGTTTTTT.